This TCR beta chain derives from a study of blood T cell repertoires in COVID-19. The wider study: PBMCs, B-cell-depleted T cells, or T cells provided the cDNA or gDNA that made up the material.

As handled by the study authors: From reference gene primer amplification, estimates of nucleated cell counts were derived. Clones were sequenced by immunoSEQ multiplex PCR, and TCRdb holds only the in-frame ones, with some missing. Clone size and the V and J calls come from that table; the DNA yielded D and trimming. The top ten hold about 10% of the sample, which has some 220,000 clones, around 83% seen once. The CDR3 loop spans 12 amino acids. V shed 5 bases and J shed 5 bases, with 9 bases lying between them. Germline assignment: CDR1 KGHSH and CDR2 LQKENI. Sequencing input: peripheral blood. The gene calls are TRBV18 and TRBJ2-5, with D possibly being TRBD2 (6 bases). The TCR originated in a middle-aged man with active or convalescent COVID-19. In DNA, the CDR3 is TGTGCCAGCTCAAGACTAGGGGAGACCCAGTACTTC. Its translation: CASSRLGETQYF.